This entry lists 30 T cell receptor beta chains sequenced from one sample in a study of cytomegalovirus exposure and HLA in healthy donors (dated by TCRdb to about 2017). Libraries were built with the immunoSEQ multiplex PCR assay. A mixture of 60 forward primers for TCR Vbeta segments and 13 reverse primers for TCR Jbeta segments was used in the multiplex PCR. TCRdb re-hosts the immuneACCESS table, in-frame sequences only. Its copies lack some clones; in the studies checked, an unresolved V gene accounts for under half of them, and the cause for the rest is not known. This sample is represented by roughly 150,000 clones; roughly 70% of them were singletons. The ten largest clones add up to over 6% of the sample. The sample comprised PBMCs. These receptors were taken from a man aged 25-45 years in good health and CMV-seronegative.

The V gene is TRBV9, the J gene TRBJ1-5; D is uncertain. Germline values: CDR1 SGDLS, CDR2 YYNGEE. V lost 2 bases to trimming and J lost 5 bases, with 11 bases between them. The CDR3 extends over 14 amino acids. The CDR3 bases are TGTGCCAGCAGCGTCTCCCCGCGCGATCAGCCCCAGCATTTT. Protein sequence: CASSVSPRDQPQHF. The full variable domain, rest sourced from reference TRBV9 and TRBJ1-5, is DSGVTQTPKHLITATGQRVTLRCSPRSGDLSVYWYQQSLDQGLQFLIQYYNGEERAKGNILERFSAQQFPDLHSELNLSSLELGDSALYFCASSVSPRDQPQHFGDGTRLSIL.

The J gene is TRBJ2-7, the V gene TRBV5-4, with 8 bases matching TRBD1. Germline V gene data show CDR1 as SGHNT and CDR2 as YYREEE (reference sequence). Trimming cost V 0 bases and J 3 bases; bases outside gene matches: 2. CDR3 size: 14 residues. The chain's CDR3 is CASSLDRGVYEQYF. CDR3 nucleotides: TGTGCCAGCAGCTTGGACAGGGGGGTCTACGAGCAGTACTTC. Drawing the rest from reference TRBV5-4 and TRBJ2-7, the complete variable domain is ETGVTQSPTHLIKTRGQQVTLRCSSQSGHNTVSWYQQALGQGPQFIFQYYREEENGRGNFPPRFSGLQFPNYSSELNVNALELDDSALYLCASSLDRGVYEQYFGPGTRLTVT.

The chain recombines TRBV27 with TRBJ2-5, with TRBD2 matching over 8 bases. Judging by the DNA end, TRBJ2-7 fits better; the J call may be wrong. Germline assignment: CDR1 MNHEY and CDR2 SMNVEV (reference sequence). This CDR3 spans 14 amino acids. CDR3 sequence reads: CASSSTGGPYEQYF. The DNA of the CDR3 is TGTGCCAGCAGTTCAACGGGAGGGCCCTACGAGCAGTACTTC.

J is TRBJ2-5 and V is TRBV19; 12 bases fit TRBD2. This CDR3 is built from 15 residues. The germline V gene has CDR1 LNHDA and CDR2 SQIVND (reference sequence). After removal of 9 bases from V and 1 base from J, the junction contained 6 bases not matched to a gene. The CDR3 protein is CASRLAGAVQETQYF. The CDR3 nucleotides read TGTGCCAGCCGACTAGCGGGGGCTGTCCAAGAGACCCAGTACTTC.

The chain joins TRBV11-3 to TRBJ2-1; D ambiguous. This CDR3 is built from 13 residues. V gave up 2 bases and J gave up 8 bases, with 10 bases separating them. Germline CDR1 SGHNT, CDR2 YENEEA. CDR3 region: CASSLRLVDEQFF. The CDR3 DNA sequence: TGTGCCAGCAGCTTAAGGCTAGTCGATGAGCAGTTCTTC.

This rearrangement joins TRBV29-1 to TRBJ1-6, with TRBD1 as a possible D gene (6 bases). The CDR3 is 11 amino acids. Germline V lookup: CDR1 SQVTM, CDR2 ANQGSEA. V was trimmed by 0 bases and J by 13 bases, leaving 7 bases between them. DNA of the CDR3: TGCAGCGTTGAAGACAGGGGCCCCCTCCACTTT. Its protein product is CSVEDRGPLHF.

The gene calls are TRBV19 and TRBJ2-5; TRBD1 aligns across 9 bases. This CDR3 spans 17 amino acids. Unmatched junction bases numbered 9, after V lost 3 bases and J lost 1 base. Germline V gene data show CDR1 as LNHDA and CDR2 as SQIVND (reference sequence). The CDR3 loop reads CASSISRTGAFQETQYF. The CDR3 coding sequence is TGTGCCAGTAGTATCTCCCGGACAGGGGCCTTCCAAGAGACCCAGTACTTC.

This clone was counted once. The chain couples TRBV18 to TRBJ1-2; 7 bases map to TRBD1. Germline trimming cut 6 bases from V and 5 bases from J; bases unmatched to any gene: 6. The length of the CDR3 is 13 residues. Germline CDR1 KGHSH, CDR2 LQKENI. The CDR3 region is CASSLTGSYGYTF. The CDR3, as DNA: TGTGCCAGCTCGCTGACAGGGTCTTATGGCTACACCTTC.

There are a few counts of this clone. This chain connects TRBV27 to TRBJ1-2; tentative D call: TRBD1 (5 bases). The V end was cut by 6 bases, the J end by 2 bases, with 10 bases between. CDR1 and CDR2 from the germline V gene are MNHEY and SMNVEV (reference sequence). The CDR3 has 13 residues. The CDR3 here is CASRRDGNYGYTF. As DNA, the CDR3 is TGTGCCAGCAGGCGGGACGGGAACTATGGCTACACCTTC.

The chain has TRBV5-4 and TRBJ2-5; TRBD2 matches at 14 bases. The J call could be wrong; TRBJ2-7 is a better fit for the DNA end. Germline loops: CDR1 SGHNT, CDR2 YYREEE (reference sequence). The CDR3 loop spans 17 amino acids. The CDR3 reads CASSRGLAGERYYEQYF. For the CDR3, the DNA is TGTGCCAGCAGCAGGGGACTAGCGGGAGAAAGGTACTACGAGCAGTACTTC.

Only a few counts were recorded for this clone. The V gene is TRBV9, the J gene TRBJ2-3; 12 nucleotides line up with TRBD2. Germline lookup yields CDR1 SGDLS and CDR2 YYNGEE. With 4 bases clipped from V and 4 bases from J, the junction kept 13 bases outside the gene matches. The CDR3 sequence is 18 residues long. The CDR3 nucleotides are TGTGCCAGCAGCCCCCGGACCGGATCTAGCGGGGGGGCAGATACGCAGTATTTT. It translates to CASSPRTGSSGGADTQYF. The complete variable domain, with remaining parts taken from reference TRBV9 and TRBJ2-3, reads DSGVTQTPKHLITATGQRVTLRCSPRSGDLSVYWYQQSLDQGLQFLIQYYNGEERAKGNILERFSAQQFPDLHSELNLSSLELGDSALYFCASSPRTGSSGGADTQYFGPGTRLTVL.

V is TRBV21-1 and J is TRBJ1-3. TRBV21-1 is described as a pseudogene. The CDR3 length is 20 residues. CDR3 coding DNA: TGTGCCAGCAGCAAGGAGGAGAAATCGGGTCCTGCCTCTGGAGGAAACACCATATATTTT. Protein: CASSKEEKSGPASGGNTIYF.

The V and J genes are TRBV5-1 and TRBJ2-7; 11 bases match TRBD2. Germline CDR1 SGHRS, CDR2 YFSETQ. With V trimmed by 2 bases and J by 5 bases, 12 bases remained unmatched. This CDR3 has 17 amino acids. The CDR3 nucleotides are TGCGCCAGCAGCTTAGGTTATCTAGCGGGAGGTATGAACGAGCAGTACTTC. Its translation is CASSLGYLAGGMNEQYF.

The chain is built from TRBV10-2 and TRBJ2-7, with D hard to call. From germline, CDR1 is WSHSY and CDR2 SAAADI. With 3 bases removed from V and 5 bases from J, the gap between germline ends came to 14 bases. This CDR3 is built from 14 residues. The CDR3 DNA reads as TGCGCCAGCAGTGACCCAGCGCCCATGAACGAGCAGTACTTC. Residues: CASSDPAPMNEQYF.

CDR3 sequence reads: CASSAGTHYNEQFF. The CDR3 DNA sequence: TGTGCCAGCAGCGCCGGGACACACTACAATGAGCAGTTCTTC. The V gene is TRBV7-9, the J gene TRBJ2-1, with a tentative D call TRBD1 (6 bases). CDR3 size: 14 residues. The germline V gene has CDR1 SEHNR and CDR2 FQNEAQ (reference sequence). The V gene lost 5 bases and the J gene lost 3 bases, with 11 bases spanning the gap. The full variable domain, with the rest looked up from reference TRBV7-9 and TRBJ2-1, is DTGVSQNPRHKITKRGQNVTFRCDPISEHNRLYWYRQTLGQGPEFLTYFQNEAQLEKSRLLSDRFSAERPKGSFSTLEIQRTEQGDSAMYLCASSAGTHYNEQFFGPGTRLTVL.

The chain recombines TRBV4-1 with TRBJ2-1; 10 nucleotides line up with TRBD2. Germline loops: CDR1 MGHRA, CDR2 YSYEKL. CDR3 length: 16 residues. J gave up 8 bases and V 1 base, and 8 bases lay outside the gene matches. The chain's CDR3 is CASSQGVAGGWDEQFF. CDR3 nucleotide sequence: TGCGCCAGCAGCCAAGGGGTAGCGGGAGGTTGGGATGAGCAGTTCTTC.

Concerning this clone: Other DNA sequences within the sample encode an identical CDR3. The V gene is TRBV19, the J gene TRBJ1-2, with D possibly matching TRBD1 (5 bases). V was clipped by 4 bases and J by 3 bases, with 15 bases between them. The germline V gene has CDR1 LNHDA and CDR2 SQIVND (reference sequence). The CDR3 totals 15 residues. The CDR3, as DNA: TGTGCCAGTAGTAAGCCCTTCCGACAGTACTATGGCTACACCTTC. As protein: CASSKPFRQYYGYTF.

This clone was detected a few times. J is TRBJ2-5 and V is TRBV11-2, with TRBD2 identical over 8 bases. Trimming took 5 bases from V and 4 from J; bases not matched to a gene: 3. Germline CDR1 and CDR2: SGHAT and FQNNGV. The CDR3 consists of 13 residues. CDR3 bases: TGTGCCAGCAGCCCCGGGACTAGAGAGACCCAGTACTTC. Protein sequence: CASSPGTRETQYF.

The chain joins TRBV27 to TRBJ2-5; possibly TRBD1 for D (5 bases). CDR1 is MNHEY, CDR2 SMNVEV, per germline (reference sequence). Trimming removed 4 bases at V and 5 bases at J, with 17 bases between. The CDR3 loop spans 15 amino acids. In nucleotides, the CDR3 is TGTGCCAGCAGTTCCTGGAATCAGGGCATTGAGACCCAGTACTTC. Its translation: CASSSWNQGIETQYF.

The J gene is TRBJ2-3, the V gene TRBV18, with D unclear. The germline V gene has CDR1 KGHSH and CDR2 LQKENI. The CDR3 runs 14 residues. V lost 6 bases and J 2 bases, leaving 12 bases between the germline ends. The CDR3: CASSISGLTDTQYF. DNA for the CDR3: TGTGCCAGCTCCATTTCTGGGCTCACAGATACGCAGTATTTT.

This clone has a single count. The V call is TRBV30, the J call TRBJ2-7, with D maybe TRBD2 (5 bases). Per the germline V gene, CDR1 is GTSNPN and CDR2 is SVGIG (reference sequence). V was pared by 2 bases and J by 0 bases, with 8 bases between. The CDR3 has 13 residues. The CDR3: CAWSPDYSYEQYF. The CDR3 nucleotides read TGTGCCTGGAGTCCTGACTACTCCTACGAGCAGTACTTC. Full variable domain (rest looked up from reference TRBV30 and TRBJ2-7): SQTIHQWPATLVQPVGSPLSLECTVEGTSNPNLYWYRQAAGRGLQLLFYSVGIGQISSEVPQNLSASRPQDRQFILSSKKLLLSDSGFYLCAWSPDYSYEQYFGPGTRLTVT.

CDR3 sequence (DNA): TGTGCCAGCAGCTTAGGCGGGAGCGGATACGAGCAGTACTTC. It yields the protein CASSLGGSGYEQYF. The V gene is TRBV7-6, the J gene TRBJ2-7; 7 bases fit TRBD2. V dropped 1 base and J dropped 4; count of bases not matched to a gene: 4. Germline CDR1 SGHVS, CDR2 FNYEAQ. The CDR3 consists of 14 residues.

The CDR3 protein is CACLGNRGPDEKLFF. The CDR3, as DNA: TGTGCCTGCCTAGGGAACAGGGGTCCGGATGAAAAACTGTTTTTT. The J gene is TRBJ1-4, the V gene TRBV30, with 7 bases matching TRBD1. Germline CDR1 and CDR2: GTSNPN and SVGIG (reference sequence). There are 15 residues in the CDR3. V was pared by 6 bases and J by 6 bases, with 13 bases of the junction left unmatched.

V and J are TRBV9 and TRBJ2-1; the D gene is possibly TRBD2 (6 bases). V lost 1 base and J lost 9, with 14 bases in between. The CDR3 is made up of 14 amino acids. Germline loops: CDR1 SGDLS, CDR2 YYNGEE. The CDR3 loop is CASSVSRAEGEQFF. CDR3 in DNA: TGTGCCAGCAGCGTATCTCGGGCGGAGGGTGAGCAGTTCTTC.

The rearrangement uses TRBV15 and TRBJ1-2; 12 nucleotides align to TRBD1. This CDR3 comprises 14 residues. The J segment lost 7 bases and the V segment lost 3 bases, leaving 3 bases of the junction unmatched. Germline CDR1 LNHNV, CDR2 YYDKDF (reference sequence). The CDR3 loop reads CATSRGTGGSGYTF. The CDR3 nucleotides are TGTGCCACCAGCAGGGGGACAGGGGGCAGTGGCTACACCTTC.

The CDR3: CSVEESRTDRSQYF. The CDR3 nucleotides read TGCAGCGTCGAGGAATCCCGGACAGACCGCAGTCAGTACTTC. The V and J genes are TRBV29-1 and TRBJ2-4; D may be TRBD1 (6 bases). Trimming pared 6 bases from V and 12 bases from J, leaving 24 bases between. Germline CDR1 is SQVTM and CDR2 is ANQGSEA. The CDR3 has 14 amino acids.

V gene TRBV13 combines with J gene TRBJ2-5; TRBD2 matches 15 bases. This CDR3 has 17 amino acids. The germline CDR1 and CDR2 sequences are PRHDT and FYEKMQ (reference sequence). J lost 5 bases, V lost 5 bases, and 9 bases had no gene match. This chain's CDR3 is CASSPLGTSGRMETQYF. DNA of the CDR3: TGTGCCAGCAGCCCGCTAGGGACTAGCGGGAGGATGGAGACCCAGTACTTC. Variable domain in full (rest from reference TRBV13 and TRBJ2-5): AAGVIQSPRHLIKEKRETATLKCYPIPRHDTVYWYQQGPGQDPQFLISFYEKMQSDKGSIPDRFSAQQFSDYHSELNMSSLELGDSALYFCASSPLGTSGRMETQYFGPGTRLLVL.

V gene TRBV29-1 combines with J gene TRBJ2-7; a weak D match, TRBD2 (6 bases). Germline assignment: CDR1 SQVTM and CDR2 ANQGSEA. V was trimmed by 4 bases and J by 2 bases, leaving 9 bases between them. The CDR3 has 12 amino acids. CDR3 coding DNA: TGCAGCGTTGGGAGCGGGCCCTACGAGCAGTACTTC. Residues: CSVGSGPYEQYF.

Worth noting for this clone: One junction end does not reproduce the germline sequence, and a read error may be involved. In the same sample, other DNA sequences code for this CDR3. The rearrangement links TRBV4-2 to TRBJ2-1, with 7 bases identical to TRBD1. From germline, CDR1 is LGHNA and CDR2 YNFKEQ. CDR3 size: 14 residues. CDR3 region: CASSRGQSDNEQFF. The CDR3 coding sequence is TGTGCTAGCAGCCGGGGACAGTCGGACAATGAGCAGTTCTTC.

V gene TRBV15 combines with J gene TRBJ2-2; D is perhaps TRBD2 (6 bases). The CDR3 loop spans 13 amino acids. Trimming shortened V by 1 base and J by 7 bases, and 7 bases separated the two germline ends. Germline values: CDR1 LNHNV, CDR2 YYDKDF (reference sequence). CDR3 DNA sequence: TGTGCCACCAGCAGAGTGACTAGCGGGGAGCTGTTTTTT. Its translation is CATSRVTSGELFF.